One and the same sample provided the 9 T cell receptor beta chains below, sequenced in a study of shared clonotypes between healthy human individuals. TCRdb's copy holds only in-frame clones and misses some; the assay was immunoSEQ multiplex PCR. The sample lists roughly 640,000 clones, around 97% seen once, with about 0.057% in the top ten. Source material: naive CD4+ T cells sorted from blood. The subset denotes: CD45RA+ positively selected. The receptors originated from a woman aged 30 to 39 in good health.

The J gene is TRBJ1-2, the V gene TRBV18, with no clear D. The CDR3 is made up of 14 amino acids. V dropped 2 bases and J dropped 3 bases, with 10 bases sitting between them. The germline CDR1 and CDR2 sequences are KGHSH and LQKENI. The CDR3 sequence is CASSPGIGHYGYTF. CDR3 in DNA: TGTGCCAGCTCACCAGGAATAGGGCACTATGGCTACACCTTC.

This chain joins TRBV10-3 and TRBJ2-2; a weak D match, TRBD2 (5 bases). Germline V lookup: CDR1 ENHRY, CDR2 SYGVKD. The V end was cut by 4 bases, the J end by 8 bases, with 11 bases between. The CDR3 contains 13 residues. The CDR3 sequence is CAISAASPGELFF. CDR3 bases: TGTGCCATCAGTGCGGCTAGCCCGGGGGAGCTGTTTTTT.

This chain connects TRBV2 to TRBJ1-2; D call uncertain. CDR3 size: 13 residues. Germline-derived CDR1 and CDR2 are SNHLY and FYNNEI. The V gene lost 2 bases and the J gene lost 4 bases, with 8 bases spanning the gap. The CDR3 reads CASSELSSYGYTF. CDR3 bases: TGTGCCAGCAGTGAATTGAGTAGCTATGGCTACACCTTC.

V and J are TRBV4-1 and TRBJ1-1; maybe TRBD1 (5 bases). CDR3 size: 15 residues. The V and J ends lost 3 bases and 2 bases respectively, with 13 bases between them. Germline V gene lookup returns CDR1 MGHRA and CDR2 YSYEKL. The chain's CDR3 is CASSHLGQQNTEAFF. CDR3 DNA sequence: TGCGCCAGCAGCCACCTAGGACAACAAAACACTGAAGCTTTCTTT.

In its sample, this clone was seen a few times. The V and J genes are TRBV18 and TRBJ1-1, with 9 bases that match TRBD1. The CDR3 contains 14 residues. The junction had 6 bases not matched to a gene; V was cut back by 3 bases and J by 7 bases. Germline CDR1 reads KGHSH; CDR2 reads LQKENI. DNA for the CDR3: TGTGCCAGCTCACCCGGGACAGGGCAAAATGAAGCTTTCTTT. Protein product: CASSPGTGQNEAFF.

The chain couples TRBV4-1 to TRBJ1-4, with 7 positions matching TRBD1. Germline CDR1 is MGHRA and CDR2 is YSYEKL. This CDR3 has 17 residues. Trimming removed 4 bases from V and 0 bases from J; junction bases left unmatched: 8. CDR3 sequence reads: CASSRNQGGATNEKLFF. The CDR3 region has the DNA TGCGCCAGCAGCCGCAACCAGGGGGGTGCAACTAATGAAAAACTGTTTTTT.

The chain combines TRBV4-2 with TRBJ2-6; 7 bases line up with TRBD1. Germline-derived CDR1 and CDR2 are LGHNA and YNFKEQ. J was trimmed by 0 bases and V by 6 bases; bases with no gene match: 11. The CDR3 loop spans 18 amino acids. The CDR3 is CASSRIQGNRSGANVLTF. The CDR3 nucleotides are TGTGCCAGCAGTCGGATACAGGGGAATCGCTCTGGGGCCAACGTCCTGACTTTC.

The chain joins TRBV6-1 to TRBJ2-5; the match to TRBD2 covers 8 bases. The germline CDR1 and CDR2 sequences are MNHNS and SASEGT. This CDR3 comprises 17 residues. With 4 bases clipped from V and 1 base from J, the junction kept 11 bases outside the gene matches. The DNA for the CDR3 is TGTGCCAGCAGTGCGACGGCTAGCGGGCCACCCCAAGAGACCCAGTACTTC. Amino acid sequence: CASSATASGPPQETQYF.

J is TRBJ1-2 and V is TRBV19; D perhaps matches TRBD1 (6 bases). Trimming pared 6 bases from V and 0 bases from J, leaving 11 bases between. The CDR3 contains 14 residues. Germline assignment: CDR1 LNHDA and CDR2 SQIVND (reference sequence). CDR3 DNA: TGTGCCAGTAGCCGGGGGCCCACTAACTATGGCTACACCTTC. Its protein is CASSRGPTNYGYTF.